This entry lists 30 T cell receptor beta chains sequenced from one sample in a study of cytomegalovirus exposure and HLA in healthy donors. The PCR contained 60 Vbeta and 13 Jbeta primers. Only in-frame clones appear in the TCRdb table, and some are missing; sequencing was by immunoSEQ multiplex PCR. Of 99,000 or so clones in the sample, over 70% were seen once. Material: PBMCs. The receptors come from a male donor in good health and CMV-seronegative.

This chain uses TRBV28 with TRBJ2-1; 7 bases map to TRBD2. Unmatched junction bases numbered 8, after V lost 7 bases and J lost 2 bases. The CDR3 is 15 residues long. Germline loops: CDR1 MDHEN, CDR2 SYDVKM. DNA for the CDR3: TGTGCCAGCACTCTACTAGCGTCCACCTACAATGAGCAGTTCTTC. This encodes CASTLLASTYNEQFF.

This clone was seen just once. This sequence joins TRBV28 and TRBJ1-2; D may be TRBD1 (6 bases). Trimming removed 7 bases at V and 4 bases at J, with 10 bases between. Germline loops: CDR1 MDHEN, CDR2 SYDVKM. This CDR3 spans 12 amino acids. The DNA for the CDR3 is TGTGCCAGCACTCGAGGGGGCTATGGCTACACCTTC. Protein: CASTRGGYGYTF.

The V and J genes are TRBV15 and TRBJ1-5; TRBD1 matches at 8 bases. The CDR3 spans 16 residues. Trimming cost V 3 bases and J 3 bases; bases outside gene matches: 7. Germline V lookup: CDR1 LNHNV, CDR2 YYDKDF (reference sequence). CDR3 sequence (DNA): TGTGCCACCAGCAGGACGGGACAGGCTAACAATCAGCCCCAGCATTTT. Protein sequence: CATSRTGQANNQPQHF.

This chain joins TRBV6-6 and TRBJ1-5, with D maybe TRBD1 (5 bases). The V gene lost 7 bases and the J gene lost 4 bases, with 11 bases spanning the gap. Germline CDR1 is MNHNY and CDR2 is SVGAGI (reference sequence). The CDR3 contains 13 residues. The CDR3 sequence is CASIERGNQPQHF. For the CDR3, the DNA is TGTGCCAGCATCGAACGGGGGAATCAGCCCCAGCATTTT.

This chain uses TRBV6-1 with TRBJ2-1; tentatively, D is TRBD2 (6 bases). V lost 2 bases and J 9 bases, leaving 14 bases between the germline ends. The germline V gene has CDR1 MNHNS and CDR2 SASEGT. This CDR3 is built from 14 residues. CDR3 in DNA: TGTGCCAGCAGTGAAAGAACCAGGAGGGGTGAGCAGTTCTTC. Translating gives CASSERTRRGEQFF.

CDR3 loop: CASSGPGAGANVLTF. CDR3 coding DNA: TGCGCCAGCAGCGGCCCGGGGGCTGGGGCCAACGTCCTGACTTTC. The V and J genes are TRBV5-1 and TRBJ2-6; TRBD2 is a possible D gene (6 bases). V lost 4 bases, J lost 2 bases, and 10 bases lay in between. The CDR3 spans 15 residues. Per the germline V gene, CDR1 is SGHRS and CDR2 is YFSETQ.

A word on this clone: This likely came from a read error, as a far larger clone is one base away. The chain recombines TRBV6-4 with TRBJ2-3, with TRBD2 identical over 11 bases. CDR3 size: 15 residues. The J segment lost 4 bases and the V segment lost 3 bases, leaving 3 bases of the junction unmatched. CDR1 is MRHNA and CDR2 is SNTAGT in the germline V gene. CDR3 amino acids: CASSETSGIPDTQYF. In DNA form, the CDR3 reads TGTGCCAGCAGTGAGACTAGCGGGATCCCAGATACGCAGTATTTT.

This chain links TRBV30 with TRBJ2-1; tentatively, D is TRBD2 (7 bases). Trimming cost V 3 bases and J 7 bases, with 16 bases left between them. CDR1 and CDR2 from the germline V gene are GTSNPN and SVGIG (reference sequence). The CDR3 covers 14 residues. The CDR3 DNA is TGTGCCTGGAGCCGGGGGGCAGGGGAGAATGAGCAGTTCTTC. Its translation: CAWSRGAGENEQFF.

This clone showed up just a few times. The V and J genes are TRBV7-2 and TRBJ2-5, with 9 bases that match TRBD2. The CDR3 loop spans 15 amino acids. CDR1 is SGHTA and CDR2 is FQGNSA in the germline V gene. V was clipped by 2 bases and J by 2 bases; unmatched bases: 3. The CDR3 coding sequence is TGTGCCAGCAGCTTAAGACTAGCGGTACAAGAGACCCAGTACTTC. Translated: CASSLRLAVQETQYF.

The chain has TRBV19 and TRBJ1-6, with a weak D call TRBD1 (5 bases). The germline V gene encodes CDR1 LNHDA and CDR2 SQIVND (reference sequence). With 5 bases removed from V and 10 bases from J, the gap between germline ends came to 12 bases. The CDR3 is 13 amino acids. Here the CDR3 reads CASSPRQLSPLHF. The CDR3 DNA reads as TGTGCCAGTAGTCCGAGACAGTTATCACCCCTCCACTTT.

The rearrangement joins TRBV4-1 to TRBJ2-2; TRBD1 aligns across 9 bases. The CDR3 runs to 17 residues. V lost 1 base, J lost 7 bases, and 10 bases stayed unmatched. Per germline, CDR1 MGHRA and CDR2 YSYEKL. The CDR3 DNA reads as TGCGCCAGCAGCCAAGTACGGACAGGGGAGTTTGGCGGGGAGCTGTTTTTT. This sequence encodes CASSQVRTGEFGGELFF.

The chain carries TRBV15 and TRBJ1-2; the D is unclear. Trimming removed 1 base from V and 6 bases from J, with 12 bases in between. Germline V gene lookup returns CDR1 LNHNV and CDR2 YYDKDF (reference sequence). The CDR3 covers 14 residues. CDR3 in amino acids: CATSRGRIEDGYTF. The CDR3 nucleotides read TGTGCCACCAGCAGAGGTAGGATTGAGGATGGCTACACCTTC.

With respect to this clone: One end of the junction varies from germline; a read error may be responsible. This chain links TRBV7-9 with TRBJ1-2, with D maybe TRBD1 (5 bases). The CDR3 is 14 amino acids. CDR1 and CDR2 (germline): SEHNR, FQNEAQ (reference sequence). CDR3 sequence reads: CSSSKGPADYGYTF. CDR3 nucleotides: TGTTCCAGCAGCAAGGGGCCAGCAGACTATGGCTACACCTTC.

In DNA, the CDR3 is TGTGCCAGCAGCCCACCGGGACTAGCGGGAGGTTTCACCGGGGAGCTGTTTTTT. Its protein is CASSPPGLAGGFTGELFF. The chain is built from TRBV5-4 and TRBJ2-2; 15 bases agree with TRBD2. The length of the CDR3 is 18 residues. Germline V gene data show CDR1 as SGHNT and CDR2 as YYREEE (reference sequence). V trimming: 4 bases; J trimming: 4 bases; junction bases outside the gene matches: 8.

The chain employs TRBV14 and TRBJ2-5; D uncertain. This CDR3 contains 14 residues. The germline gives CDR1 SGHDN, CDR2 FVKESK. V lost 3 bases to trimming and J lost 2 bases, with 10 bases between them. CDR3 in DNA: TGTGCCAGCAGCCAGAAACAGCTGCAAGAGACCCAGTACTTC. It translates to CASSQKQLQETQYF.

CDR3 bases: TGTGCCAGCAGCCTCCGGGCGGCAGGGAGCGGGATCAGGAACACCGGGGAGCTGTTTTTT. Its translation is CASSLRAAGSGIRNTGELFF. V and J are TRBV2 and TRBJ2-2; 7 nucleotides agree with TRBD2. The CDR3 length is 20 residues. V shed 6 bases, J shed 1 base, and the junction held 20 bases outside the gene matches. Germline CDR1 and CDR2: SNHLY and FYNNEI. Combining the CDR3 with reference TRBV2 and TRBJ2-2 gives the whole variable domain EPEVTQTPSHQVTQMGQEVILRCVPISNHLYFYWYRQILGQKVEFLVSFYNNEISEKSEIFDDQFSVERPDGSNFTLKIRSTKLEDSAMYFCASSLRAAGSGIRNTGELFFGEGSRLTVL.

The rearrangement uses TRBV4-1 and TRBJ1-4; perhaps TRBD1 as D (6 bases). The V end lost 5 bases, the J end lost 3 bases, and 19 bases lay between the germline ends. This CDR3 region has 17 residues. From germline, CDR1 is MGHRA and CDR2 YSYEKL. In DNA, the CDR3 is TGCGCCAGCAGCGTATACTTACAGGGTCTTTCTAATGAAAAACTGTTTTTT. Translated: CASSVYLQGLSNEKLFF.

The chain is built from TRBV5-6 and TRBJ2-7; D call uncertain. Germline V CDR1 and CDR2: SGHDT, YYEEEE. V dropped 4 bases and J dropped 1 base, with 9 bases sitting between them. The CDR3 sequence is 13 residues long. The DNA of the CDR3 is TGTGCCAGCAGCCCCAGTATTTCCTACGAGCAGTACTTC. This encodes CASSPSISYEQYF.

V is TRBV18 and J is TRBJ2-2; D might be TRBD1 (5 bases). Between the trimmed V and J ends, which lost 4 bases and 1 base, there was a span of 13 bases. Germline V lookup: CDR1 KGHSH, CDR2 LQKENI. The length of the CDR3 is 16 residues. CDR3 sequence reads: CASSRTFSGNTGELFF. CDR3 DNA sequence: TGTGCCAGCTCACGGACATTTTCAGGGAACACCGGGGAGCTGTTTTTT.

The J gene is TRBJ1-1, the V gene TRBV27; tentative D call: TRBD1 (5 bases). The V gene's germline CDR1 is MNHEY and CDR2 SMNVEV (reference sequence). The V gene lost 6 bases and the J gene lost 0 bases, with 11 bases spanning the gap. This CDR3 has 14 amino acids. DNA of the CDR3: TGTGCCAGCAGACCGGGACTCCTGAACACTGAAGCTTTCTTT. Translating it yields CASRPGLLNTEAFF.

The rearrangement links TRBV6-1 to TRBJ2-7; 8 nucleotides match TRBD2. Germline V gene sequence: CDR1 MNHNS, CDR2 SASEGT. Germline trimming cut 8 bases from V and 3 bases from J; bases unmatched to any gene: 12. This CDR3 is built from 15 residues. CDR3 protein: CASLSGGVGLYEQYF. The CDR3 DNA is TGTGCCAGCTTATCGGGGGGGGTAGGGCTCTACGAGCAGTACTTC.

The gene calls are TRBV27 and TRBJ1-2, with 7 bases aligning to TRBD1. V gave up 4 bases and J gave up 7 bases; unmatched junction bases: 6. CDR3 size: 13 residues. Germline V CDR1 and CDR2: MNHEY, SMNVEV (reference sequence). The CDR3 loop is CASSSSGGRGYTF. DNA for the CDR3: TGTGCCAGCAGTTCCTCAGGGGGTCGTGGCTACACCTTC.

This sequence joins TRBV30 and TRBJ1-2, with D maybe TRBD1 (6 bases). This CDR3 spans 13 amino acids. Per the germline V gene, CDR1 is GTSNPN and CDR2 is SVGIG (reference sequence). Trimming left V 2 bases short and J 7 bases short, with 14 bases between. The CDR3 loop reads CAWSRSDSLGYTF. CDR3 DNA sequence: TGTGCCTGGAGTCGGTCGGACAGCCTTGGCTACACCTTC. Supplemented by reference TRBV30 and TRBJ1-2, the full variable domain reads SQTIHQWPATLVQPVGSPLSLECTVEGTSNPNLYWYRQAAGRGLQLLFYSVGIGQISSEVPQNLSASRPQDRQFILSSKKLLLSDSGFYLCAWSRSDSLGYTFGSGTRLTVV.

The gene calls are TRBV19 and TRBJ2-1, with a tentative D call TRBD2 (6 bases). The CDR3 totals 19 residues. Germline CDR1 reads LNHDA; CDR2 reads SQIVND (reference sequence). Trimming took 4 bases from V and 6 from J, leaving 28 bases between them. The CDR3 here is CASSTPSANLASLLNEQFF. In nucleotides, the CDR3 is TGTGCCAGTAGTACCCCTAGCGCTAATTTGGCGTCTCTACTCAATGAGCAGTTCTTC.

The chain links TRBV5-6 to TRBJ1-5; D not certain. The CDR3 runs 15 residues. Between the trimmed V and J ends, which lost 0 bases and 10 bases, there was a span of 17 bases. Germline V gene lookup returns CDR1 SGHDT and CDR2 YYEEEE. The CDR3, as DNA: TGTGCCAGCAGCTTGGTCTCGGCCGTCCGGGAACCCCAGCATTTT. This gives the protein CASSLVSAVREPQHF.

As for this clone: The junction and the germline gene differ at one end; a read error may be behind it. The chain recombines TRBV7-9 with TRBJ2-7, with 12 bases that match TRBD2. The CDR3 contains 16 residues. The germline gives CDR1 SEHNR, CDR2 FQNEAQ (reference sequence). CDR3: CSSSPPLAGGAYEQYF. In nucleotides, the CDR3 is TGTTCCAGCAGCCCACCACTAGCGGGAGGTGCCTACGAGCAGTACTTC.

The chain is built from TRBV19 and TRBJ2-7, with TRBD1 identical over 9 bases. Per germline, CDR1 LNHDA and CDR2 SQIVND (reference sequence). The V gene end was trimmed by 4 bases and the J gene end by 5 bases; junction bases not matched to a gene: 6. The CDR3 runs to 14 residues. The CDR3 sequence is CASSTGTGSNEQYF. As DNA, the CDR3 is TGTGCCAGTAGTACCGGGACAGGGTCGAACGAGCAGTACTTC.

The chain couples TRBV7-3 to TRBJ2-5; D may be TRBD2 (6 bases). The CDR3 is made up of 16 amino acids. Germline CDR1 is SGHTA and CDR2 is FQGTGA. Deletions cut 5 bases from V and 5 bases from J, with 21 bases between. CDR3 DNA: TGTGCCAGCAGCCCCCCGGGGGTAGGGAGAGGGGAGACCCAGTACTTC. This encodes CASSPPGVGRGETQYF.

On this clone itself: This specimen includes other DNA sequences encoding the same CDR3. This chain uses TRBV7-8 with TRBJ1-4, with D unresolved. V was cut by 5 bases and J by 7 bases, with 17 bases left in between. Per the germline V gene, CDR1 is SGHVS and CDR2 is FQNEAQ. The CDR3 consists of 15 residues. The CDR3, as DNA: TGTGCCAGCAGCCCAAGCATCGGGGAAGCTGAAAAACTGTTTTTT. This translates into CASSPSIGEAEKLFF. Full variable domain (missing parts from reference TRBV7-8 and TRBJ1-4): GAGVSQSPRYKVAKRGQDVALRCDPISGHVSLFWYQQALGQGPEFLTYFQNEAQLDKSGLPSDRFFAERPEGSVSTLKIQRTQQEDSAVYLCASSPSIGEAEKLFFGSGTQLSVL.

For the CDR3, the DNA is TGTGCCAGCAGTTACGTGGGAGCGGTCTACGAGCAGTACTTC. It codes for CASSYVGAVYEQYF. The chain couples TRBV6-6 to TRBJ2-7; weak D call: TRBD2 (5 bases). In germline, CDR1 is MNHNY, CDR2 SVGAGI (reference sequence). This CDR3 has 14 amino acids. Trimming stripped 2 bases from V and 3 bases from J, with 11 bases between.